Following are 3 T cell receptor beta chains from one sample sequenced in a study of T cells after yellow fever vaccination. MiXCR, applied by TCRdb to the 5' RACE reads, yields one record per CDR3 protein. The top ten hold about a sixth of the sample, which has 450,000 to 550,000 distinct CDR3 sequences, 21% seen once. Sequenced here: PBMCs, sampled less than 25 days after the first yellow fever vaccination. The receptors here all came from a man younger than 30 who received the YFV17D yellow fever vaccine.

The rearrangement joins TRBV20-1 to TRBJ2-5; the match to TRBD2 covers 14 bases. This CDR3 spans 14 amino acids. V trimming: 7 bases; J trimming: 4 bases; junction bases outside the gene matches: 5. Germline CDR1 is DFQATT and CDR2 is SNEGSKA (reference sequence). The CDR3 loop reads CSGLAGGPGETQYF. DNA for the CDR3: TGCAGTGGACTAGCGGGGGGGCCGGGAGAGACCCAGTACTTC.

This clonotype occurred a few times. The gene calls are TRBV20-1 and TRBJ2-5; D call uncertain. Germline V gene lookup returns CDR1 DFQATT and CDR2 SNEGSKA (reference sequence). V gave up 3 bases and J gave up 6 bases, with 11 bases separating them. CDR3 length equals 12 residues. CDR3 sequence (DNA): TGCAGTGCTAGTCAATCTACCCAGACCCAGTACTTC. This sequence encodes CSASQSTQTQYF.

V gene TRBV20-1 combines with J gene TRBJ2-1; tentatively, D is TRBD2 (6 bases). In germline, CDR1 is DFQATT, CDR2 SNEGSKA (reference sequence). This CDR3 is 12 amino acids long. With 7 bases removed from V and 7 bases from J, the gap between germline ends came to 14 bases. DNA of the CDR3: TGCAGTGTCCGGCGGGGTTGGAATGAGCAGTTCTTC. It translates to CSVRRGWNEQFF.